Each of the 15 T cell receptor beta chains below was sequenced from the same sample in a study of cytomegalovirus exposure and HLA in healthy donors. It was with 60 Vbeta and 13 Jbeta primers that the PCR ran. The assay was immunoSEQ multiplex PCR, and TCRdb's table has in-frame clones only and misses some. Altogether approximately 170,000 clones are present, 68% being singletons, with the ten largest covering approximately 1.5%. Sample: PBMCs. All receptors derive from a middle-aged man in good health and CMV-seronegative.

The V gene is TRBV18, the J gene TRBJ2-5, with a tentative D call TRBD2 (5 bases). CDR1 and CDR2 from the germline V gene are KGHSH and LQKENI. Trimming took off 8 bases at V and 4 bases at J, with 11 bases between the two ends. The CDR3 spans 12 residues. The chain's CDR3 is CASQPEGETQYF. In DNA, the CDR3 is TGTGCCAGCCAGCCCGAGGGAGAGACCCAGTACTTC. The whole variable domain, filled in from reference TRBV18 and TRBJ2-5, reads NAGVMQNPRHLVRRRGQEARLRCSPMKGHSHVYWYRQLPEEGLKFMVYLQKENIIDESGMPKERFSAEFPKEGPSILRIQQVVRGDSAAYFCASQPEGETQYFGPGTRLLVL.

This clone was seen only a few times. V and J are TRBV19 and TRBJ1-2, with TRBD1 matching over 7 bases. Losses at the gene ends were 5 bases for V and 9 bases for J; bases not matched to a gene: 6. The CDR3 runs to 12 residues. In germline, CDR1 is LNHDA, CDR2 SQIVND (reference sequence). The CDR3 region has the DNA TGTGCCAGTAGTCCCCGACAGGGTAGCTACACCTTC. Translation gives CASSPRQGSYTF.

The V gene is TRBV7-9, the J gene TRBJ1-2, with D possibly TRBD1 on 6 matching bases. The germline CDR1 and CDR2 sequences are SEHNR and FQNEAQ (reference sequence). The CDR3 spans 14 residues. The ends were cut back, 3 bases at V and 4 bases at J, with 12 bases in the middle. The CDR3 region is CASSFLTGPYGYTF. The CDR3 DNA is TGTGCCAGCAGCTTCCTGACAGGCCCCTATGGCTACACCTTC.

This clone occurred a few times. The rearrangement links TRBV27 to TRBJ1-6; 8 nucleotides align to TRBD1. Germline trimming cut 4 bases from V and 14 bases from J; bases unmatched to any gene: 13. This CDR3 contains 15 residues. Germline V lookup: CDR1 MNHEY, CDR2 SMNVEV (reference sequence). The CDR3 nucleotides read TGTGCCAGCAGTTACCAACAGGGGGGGAGAAGAACCCTCCACTTT. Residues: CASSYQQGGRRTLHF.

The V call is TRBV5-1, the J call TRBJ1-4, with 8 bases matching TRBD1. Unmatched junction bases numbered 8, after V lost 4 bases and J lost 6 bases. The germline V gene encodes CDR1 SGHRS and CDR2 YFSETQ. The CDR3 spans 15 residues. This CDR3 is CASSPMDRDDEKLFF. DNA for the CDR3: TGCGCCAGCAGCCCTATGGACAGGGACGATGAAAAACTGTTTTTT.

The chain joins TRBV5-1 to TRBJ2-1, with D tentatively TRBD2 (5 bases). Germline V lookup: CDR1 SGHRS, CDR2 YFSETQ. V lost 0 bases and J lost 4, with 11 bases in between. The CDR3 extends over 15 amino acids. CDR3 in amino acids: CASSLGAAQYNEQFF. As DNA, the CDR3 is TGCGCCAGCAGCTTGGGAGCGGCCCAGTACAATGAGCAGTTCTTC.

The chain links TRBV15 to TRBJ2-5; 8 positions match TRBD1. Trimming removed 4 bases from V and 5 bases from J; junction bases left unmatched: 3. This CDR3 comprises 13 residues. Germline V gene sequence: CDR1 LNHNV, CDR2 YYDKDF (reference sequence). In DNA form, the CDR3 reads TGTGCCACCAGCATGGACAGGGTGGAGACCCAGTACTTC. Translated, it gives CATSMDRVETQYF.

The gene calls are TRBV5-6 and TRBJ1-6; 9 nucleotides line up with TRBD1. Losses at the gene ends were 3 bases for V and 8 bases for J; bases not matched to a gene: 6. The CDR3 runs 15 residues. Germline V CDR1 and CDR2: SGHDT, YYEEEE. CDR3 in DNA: TGTGCCAGCAGCTACTACGGACAGGGGCATTCACCCCTCCACTTT. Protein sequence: CASSYYGQGHSPLHF.

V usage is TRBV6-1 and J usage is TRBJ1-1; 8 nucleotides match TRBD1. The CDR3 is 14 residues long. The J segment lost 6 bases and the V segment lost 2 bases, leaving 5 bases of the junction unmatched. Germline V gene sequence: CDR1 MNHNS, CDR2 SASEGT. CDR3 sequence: CASSERTGRPEAFF. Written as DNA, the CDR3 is TGTGCCAGCAGTGAAAGGACAGGGCGGCCTGAAGCTTTCTTT.

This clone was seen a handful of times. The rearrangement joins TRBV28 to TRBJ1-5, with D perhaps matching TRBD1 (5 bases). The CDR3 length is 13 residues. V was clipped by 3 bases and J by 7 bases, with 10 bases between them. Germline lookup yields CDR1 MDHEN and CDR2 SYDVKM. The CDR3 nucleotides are TGTGCCAGCAGTTTTTTCCAGGGCCAGCCCCAGCATTTT. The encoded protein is CASSFFQGQPQHF.

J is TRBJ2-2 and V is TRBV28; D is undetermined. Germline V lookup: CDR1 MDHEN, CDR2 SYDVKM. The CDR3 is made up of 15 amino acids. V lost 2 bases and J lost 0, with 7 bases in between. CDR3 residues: CASSLPVANTGELFF. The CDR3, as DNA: TGTGCCAGCAGTTTACCGGTGGCGAACACCGGGGAGCTGTTTTTT.

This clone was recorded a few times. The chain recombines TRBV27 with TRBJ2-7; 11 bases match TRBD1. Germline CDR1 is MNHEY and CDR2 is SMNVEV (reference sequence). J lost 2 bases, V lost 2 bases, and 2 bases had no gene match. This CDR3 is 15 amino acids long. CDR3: CASSLKGQGAYEQYF. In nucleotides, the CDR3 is TGTGCCAGCAGTTTAAAGGGACAGGGGGCCTACGAGCAGTACTTC.

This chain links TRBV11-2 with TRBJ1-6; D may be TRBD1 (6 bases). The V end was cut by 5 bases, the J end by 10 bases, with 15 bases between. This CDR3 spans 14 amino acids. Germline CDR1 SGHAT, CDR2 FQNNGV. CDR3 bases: TGTGCCAGCAGCCCCCAGGGGCAGAAATCACCCCTCCACTTT. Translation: CASSPQGQKSPLHF.

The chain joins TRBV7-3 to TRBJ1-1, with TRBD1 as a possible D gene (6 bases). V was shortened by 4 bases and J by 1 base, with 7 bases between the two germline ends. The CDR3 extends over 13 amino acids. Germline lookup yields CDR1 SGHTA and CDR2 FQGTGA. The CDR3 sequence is CASSSDRNTEAFF. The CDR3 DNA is TGTGCCAGCAGCTCGGACAGGAACACTGAAGCTTTCTTT.

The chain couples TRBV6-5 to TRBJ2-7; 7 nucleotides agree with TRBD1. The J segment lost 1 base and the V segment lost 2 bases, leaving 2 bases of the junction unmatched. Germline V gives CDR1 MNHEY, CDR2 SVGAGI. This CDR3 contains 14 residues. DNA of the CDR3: TGTGCCAGCAGTTACCGGGACAGATCCTACGAGCAGTACTTC. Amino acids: CASSYRDRSYEQYF.